The next 14 T cell receptor beta chains were all read from a single sample in a study of T cell changes during pregnancy in multiple sclerosis. The table came from immunoSEQ multiplex PCR; TCRdb's copy has only in-frame clones and leaves some out. The sample yields more than 20,000 clones, about 91% seen once. The specimen comprised CD4+ T cells from peripheral blood mononuclear cells, sampled in the third trimester of pregnancy. The source is a female donor with multiple sclerosis, enrolled in a pregnancy study.

This clone was picked up one time. The chain has TRBV10-3 and TRBJ1-1; D might be TRBD1 (5 bases). The CDR3 runs to 13 residues. V lost 6 bases and J lost 0, with 8 bases in between. Germline V lookup: CDR1 ENHRY, CDR2 SYGVKD. The CDR3 nucleotides are TGTGCCATCAGCAGACAGTTGAACACTGAAGCTTTCTTT. As protein: CAISRQLNTEAFF.

This sequence joins TRBV7-6 and TRBJ2-5; D may be TRBD1 (5 bases). Per the germline V gene, CDR1 is SGHVS and CDR2 is FNYEAQ. The CDR3 totals 13 residues. Trimming stripped 3 bases from V and 7 bases from J, with 12 bases between. The CDR3 protein is CASSFQGLGTQYF. For the CDR3, the DNA is TGTGCCAGCAGCTTTCAGGGTTTGGGGACCCAGTACTTC. The variable domain in full, completed from reference TRBV7-6 and TRBJ2-5, reads GAGVSQSPRYKVTKRGQDVALRCDPISGHVSLYWYRQALGQGPEFLTYFNYEAQQDKSGLPNDRFSAERPEGSISTLTIQRTEQRDSAMYRCASSFQGLGTQYFGPGTRLLVL.

The V and J genes are TRBV5-4 and TRBJ2-1; TRBD2 matches 8 bases. V shed 4 bases and J 1 base; nucleotides not matched to a gene: 10. The CDR3 sequence is 17 residues long. Looked up from germline, CDR1 is SGHNT and CDR2 is YYREEE (reference sequence). In DNA form, the CDR3 reads TGTGCCAGCAGCCGGGGGGGGGCCCTATCATCCTACAATGAGCAGTTCTTC. It encodes CASSRGGALSSYNEQFF.

The chain has TRBV19 and TRBJ1-5; TRBD1 aligns across 7 bases. This CDR3 contains 16 residues. CDR1 and CDR2 (germline): LNHDA, SQIVND (reference sequence). The J segment lost 6 bases and the V segment lost 1 base, leaving 9 bases of the junction unmatched. This CDR3 reads CASSIGRDRGGQPQHF. The CDR3 coding sequence is TGTGCCAGTAGTATAGGAAGGGACAGAGGAGGTCAGCCCCAGCATTTT.

The chain couples TRBV2 to TRBJ1-4; 9 bases are a match to TRBD1. With 6 bases clipped from V and 7 bases from J, the junction kept 3 bases outside the gene matches. Germline assignment: CDR1 SNHLY and CDR2 FYNNEI. The CDR3 loop spans 13 amino acids. The CDR3 DNA reads TGTGCCAGCAGCCGGGACAGGGTTGAAAAACTGTTTTTT. It encodes CASSRDRVEKLFF.

Here the CDR3 DNA reads TGTGCCAGCAATTTAGGGGTCAATCAGCCCCAGCATTTT. It translates to CASNLGVNQPQHF. The chain combines TRBV2 with TRBJ1-5; the D gene is possibly TRBD1 (5 bases). CDR3 length equals 13 residues. The germline V gene has CDR1 SNHLY and CDR2 FYNNEI. V was pared by 7 bases and J by 3 bases, with 10 bases between.

This sequence joins TRBV9 and TRBJ2-2; tentative D call: TRBD2 (6 bases). CDR3 length equals 13 residues. Per germline, CDR1 SGDLS and CDR2 YYNGEE. Trimming shortened V by 6 bases and J by 5 bases, and 11 bases separated the two germline ends. CDR3 amino acids: CASTTGGTGELFF. CDR3 DNA: TGTGCCAGCACGACCGGAGGGACCGGGGAGCTGTTTTTT.

The rearrangement uses TRBV28 and TRBJ2-4, with a tentative D call TRBD2 (6 bases). Germline V lookup: CDR1 MDHEN, CDR2 SYDVKM. The CDR3 is 21 residues long. V lost 1 base to trimming and J lost 2 bases, with 27 bases between them. The CDR3 DNA reads as TGTGCCAGCAGTTTATCGAGTCGGGGCCAGCGGGCTTTTCTAACCAAAAACATTCAGTACTTC. This gives the protein CASSLSSRGQRAFLTKNIQYF.

This clone is a singleton in its sample. The chain couples TRBV20-1 to TRBJ2-3, with D hard to call. The ends were cut back, 2 bases at V and 3 bases at J, with 3 bases in the middle. The CDR3 is made up of 11 amino acids. Germline V CDR1 and CDR2: DFQATT, SNEGSKA (reference sequence). The CDR3 here is CSARRTDTQYF. CDR3 nucleotides: TGCAGTGCTAGACGTACAGATACGCAGTATTTT.

This chain joins TRBV28 and TRBJ1-3, with no clear D. The germline gives CDR1 MDHEN, CDR2 SYDVKM. Between the trimmed V and J ends, which lost 8 bases and 3 bases, there was a span of 17 bases. CDR3 length: 15 amino acids. CDR3 bases: TGTGCCAGCGGAGAGGGTCAGCGATTTGGAAACACCATATATTTT. The encoded protein is CASGEGQRFGNTIYF. The full variable domain, with the rest looked up from reference TRBV28 and TRBJ1-3, is DVKVTQSSRYLVKRTGEKVFLECVQDMDHENMFWYRQDPGLGLRLIYFSYDVKMKEKGDIPEGYSVSREKKERFSLILESASTNQTSMYLCASGEGQRFGNTIYFGEGSWLTVV.

This clone was seen a handful of times. The rearrangement uses TRBV6-5 and TRBJ1-2; 7 nucleotides line up with TRBD1. V lost 5 bases, J lost 4 bases, and 4 bases stayed unmatched. Germline lookup yields CDR1 MNHEY and CDR2 SVGAGI. The CDR3 is made up of 13 amino acids. DNA for the CDR3: TGTGCCAGCAGTCCCCGGGACAGCTATGGCTACACCTTC. Translated, it gives CASSPRDSYGYTF.

The genes are TRBV6-5 and TRBJ1-1; TRBD1 is a possible D gene (6 bases). V lost 0 bases, J lost 4 bases, and 12 bases lay in between. This CDR3 is 15 amino acids long. The germline V gene has CDR1 MNHEY and CDR2 SVGAGI. The CDR3 DNA follows: TGTGCCAGCAGTTACTCGAGGGGGGGGTCCACTGAAGCTTTCTTT. This sequence encodes CASSYSRGGSTEAFF.

The chain employs TRBV7-9 and TRBJ1-2; 10 bases align to TRBD1. The V segment lost 5 bases and the J segment 6 bases; nucleotides outside the gene matches: 6. The CDR3 extends over 14 amino acids. Germline lookup yields CDR1 SEHNR and CDR2 FQNEAQ (reference sequence). Written as DNA, the CDR3 is TGTGCCAGCAGCCTAACGGACAGGGGGGATGGCTACACCTTC. Translating it yields CASSLTDRGDGYTF.

The rearrangement joins TRBV7-3 to TRBJ2-5, with 8 bases aligning to TRBD2. V shed 5 bases and J 4 bases; nucleotides not matched to a gene: 6. The CDR3 is made up of 14 amino acids. Germline V lookup: CDR1 SGHTA, CDR2 FQGTGA. The CDR3 DNA sequence: TGTGCCAGCAGCCCCGGGACTAGGGGAGAGACCCAGTACTTC. Amino acids: CASSPGTRGETQYF.